The sequence of this T cell receptor beta chain was determined in a study of T-cell memory formation after mild COVID-19. CDR3 length: 13 residues. Germline V gene data show CDR1 as DFQATT and CDR2 as SNEGSKA (reference sequence). The germline V and J ends were trimmed by 6 bases and 5 bases, with 14 bases remaining between them. MiXCR, applied by TCRdb to the 5' RACE reads, yields one record per CDR3 protein. Of 580,000 or so distinct CDR3 sequences listed, 15% to 20% are singletons. This clonotype showed up just a few times. The J gene is TRBJ2-1, the V gene TRBV20-1; D gene uncertain. The origin of this receptor is an adult woman who had mild COVID-19 (a few samples of this study predate the infection). Cell type and time point are not known. The sample taken for sequencing was PBMCs or a T cell subset sorted from them (not recorded which). The CDR3 nucleotides read TGCAGTGCACCAACGTGGCTAAACAATGAGCAGTTCTTC. It translates to CSAPTWLNNEQFF.